Listed below are T cell receptor beta chains from one sample, sequenced in a study of T cells after yellow fever vaccination. A single record per CDR3 protein comes from TCRdb applying MiXCR to the 5' RACE reads. The top ten hold about 16% of the sample, which has under 600,000 distinct CDR3 sequences, 21% seen once. This material consisted of PBMCs, taken less than 25 days after the first yellow fever vaccination. Receptors were obtained from a man younger than 35 who received the YFV17D yellow fever vaccine. The CDR3 runs from the conserved cysteine through the conserved F or W. Fields, in order: CDR3 DNA, CDR3 protein, J gene, D gene, clone size, V gene. D genes are given only for firm matches. Clone sizes are given selectively: once, few, many, or a class where the clone is expanded.

CDR3nt: TGTGCCAGCAGTCCTAGCAGGGCCACTGAAGCTTTCTTT; CDR3aa: CASSPSRATEAFF; j_gene: TRBJ1-1; d_gene: .; abundance: few; v_gene: TRBV27
CDR3nt: TGTGCCAGCAGCCATCGACAGGGTTGGTCCGGGGAGCTGTTTTTT; CDR3aa: CASSHRQGWSGELFF; j_gene: TRBJ2-2; d_gene: TRBD1; abundance: .; v_gene: TRBV11-2
CDR3nt: TGCGCCAGCAGCTTTATCCAGGGCGGTCAGCCCCAGCATTTT; CDR3aa: CASSFIQGGQPQHF; j_gene: TRBJ1-5; d_gene: .; abundance: few; v_gene: TRBV5-1
CDR3nt: TGCGCCAGCAGCCAAGGGCACTCGGGGGCAGGTGGAGCTTTCTTT; CDR3aa: CASSQGHSGAGGAFF; j_gene: TRBJ1-1; d_gene: .; abundance: few; v_gene: TRBV4-3
CDR3nt: TGCGCCAGCAGCCAAGACCTTTTTCGGGGGGCAGAGGAGACCCAGTACTTC; CDR3aa: CASSQDLFRGAEETQYF; j_gene: TRBJ2-5; d_gene: .; abundance: few; v_gene: TRBV4-3
CDR3nt: TGTGCCAGCAGCCAAGTAGGCACGAACACTGAAGCTTTCTTT; CDR3aa: CASSQVGTNTEAFF; j_gene: TRBJ1-1; d_gene: .; abundance: many; v_gene: TRBV4-2
CDR3nt: TGTGCCAGCAGCCAAGATATGGGTTCTGGAAACACCATATATTTT; CDR3aa: CASSQDMGSGNTIYF; j_gene: TRBJ1-3; d_gene: .; abundance: .; v_gene: TRBV4-2
CDR3nt: TGTGCCAGCAGTCCTAAGACTCAGGCTAGAAGCTCCTATAATTCACCCCTCCACTTT; CDR3aa: CASSPKTQARSSYNSPLHF; j_gene: TRBJ1-6; d_gene: .; abundance: few; v_gene: TRBV12-3/TRBV12-4
CDR3nt: TGTGCCATCAGTGGCCAGGGTGGTGAAAAACTGTTTTTT; CDR3aa: CAISGQGGEKLFF; j_gene: TRBJ1-4; d_gene: .; abundance: .; v_gene: TRBV10-3
CDR3nt: TGTGCCAGCAGTTTCGGTCTCTCCACGCAAGAGACCCAGTACTTC; CDR3aa: CASSFGLSTQETQYF; j_gene: TRBJ2-5; d_gene: .; abundance: .; v_gene: TRBV28
CDR3nt: TGTGCCAGCAGCCCGGTGACAGGGGAGCGGGAGCTGTTTTTT; CDR3aa: CASSPVTGERELFF; j_gene: TRBJ2-2; d_gene: TRBD1; abundance: .; v_gene: TRBV4-2
CDR3nt: TGTGCCAGCAGCTTAAGGGCCAGCGGAACTAGCACAGATACGCAGTATTTT; CDR3aa: CASSLRASGTSTDTQYF; j_gene: TRBJ2-3; d_gene: .; abundance: few; v_gene: TRBV7-2
CDR3nt: TGTGCCAGCAGCCTCCTACAGGGGCCGAACACCGGGGAGCTGTTTTTT; CDR3aa: CASSLLQGPNTGELFF; j_gene: TRBJ2-2; d_gene: TRBD1; abundance: .; v_gene: TRBV12-3/TRBV12-4
CDR3nt: TGTGCCAGCAGCGTAGACCCGTTTGGGCAGACCTACGAGCAGTACTTC; CDR3aa: CASSVDPFGQTYEQYF; j_gene: TRBJ2-7; d_gene: .; abundance: .; v_gene: TRBV9
CDR3nt: TGTGCCAGCAGCCCGACAGTTACCGGAAAACTGTTTTTT; CDR3aa: CASSPTVTGKLFF; j_gene: TRBJ1-4; d_gene: .; abundance: many; v_gene: TRBV14
CDR3nt: TGTGCCAGCAGCCAAGGACTAGCGGGGATAGAGACCCAGTACTTC; CDR3aa: CASSQGLAGIETQYF; j_gene: TRBJ2-5; d_gene: TRBD2; abundance: many; v_gene: TRBV3-1
CDR3nt: TGTGCCAGCAGCGGGACAGGAGCTGGGGCCAACGTCCTGACTTTC; CDR3aa: CASSGTGAGANVLTF; j_gene: TRBJ2-6; d_gene: TRBD1; abundance: .; v_gene: TRBV4-2
CDR3nt: TGCGCCAGCAGCTTGGACAGGGGGTTAACCACCGGGGAGCTGTTTTTT; CDR3aa: CASSLDRGLTTGELFF; j_gene: TRBJ2-2; d_gene: TRBD1; abundance: .; v_gene: TRBV5-1
CDR3nt: TGCGCCAGCAGCTTGGATTCCCAGGATACGCAGTATTTT; CDR3aa: CASSLDSQDTQYF; j_gene: TRBJ2-3; d_gene: .; abundance: many; v_gene: TRBV5-1
CDR3nt: TGCAGTGCTATCAGAAACAGGGCCACTGAAGCTTTCTTT; CDR3aa: CSAIRNRATEAFF; j_gene: TRBJ1-1; d_gene: .; abundance: few; v_gene: TRBV20-1
CDR3nt: TGTGCCAGCTCACCTCCGGGGGGGGCCCACAATGAGCAGTTCTTC; CDR3aa: CASSPPGGAHNEQFF; j_gene: TRBJ2-1; d_gene: TRBD2; abundance: few; v_gene: TRBV18
CDR3nt: TGTGCCAGCCGAGGACTACGAGAGACCCAGTACTTC; CDR3aa: CASRGLRETQYF; j_gene: TRBJ2-5; d_gene: .; abundance: .; v_gene: TRBV11-2
CDR3nt: TGTGCCAGCCTCGGGGCTGGAGAGACCCAGTACTTC; CDR3aa: CASLGAGETQYF; j_gene: TRBJ2-5; d_gene: .; abundance: few; v_gene: TRBV7-9
CDR3nt: TGTGCCAGCAGCGTTTTCAAAGACGGGGCCAACGTCCTGACTTTC; CDR3aa: CASSVFKDGANVLTF; j_gene: TRBJ2-6; d_gene: .; abundance: few; v_gene: TRBV9
CDR3nt: TGCGCCAGCAGCCCCGGAAGGGCCGGAGGCACGGCCAAAAACATTCAGTACTTC; CDR3aa: CASSPGRAGGTAKNIQYF; j_gene: TRBJ2-4; d_gene: .; abundance: few; v_gene: TRBV4-1
CDR3nt: TGCAGTGCCCCGTCCCTTGGCTCCTACGAGCAGTACTTC; CDR3aa: CSAPSLGSYEQYF; j_gene: TRBJ2-7; d_gene: .; abundance: many; v_gene: TRBV20-1
CDR3nt: TGTGCCAGCAGCTTGGTAGCTACAGATACGCAGTATTTT; CDR3aa: CASSLVATDTQYF; j_gene: TRBJ2-3; d_gene: .; abundance: many; v_gene: TRBV5-5
CDR3nt: TGTGCCATCAGCGCACAGGGGGAGCGTTCACCCCTCCACTTT; CDR3aa: CAISAQGERSPLHF; j_gene: TRBJ1-6; d_gene: TRBD1; abundance: .; v_gene: TRBV10-3
CDR3nt: TGTGCCAGCTCACCAGCGACAGGGGACCATGAGCAGTTCTTC; CDR3aa: CASSPATGDHEQFF; j_gene: TRBJ2-1; d_gene: TRBD1; abundance: .; v_gene: TRBV18
CDR3nt: TGTGCCAGCGGGCGACGGGCGGCGGGGTCACCCCTCCACTTT; CDR3aa: CASGRRAAGSPLHF; j_gene: TRBJ1-6; d_gene: .; abundance: few; v_gene: TRBV27
CDR3nt: TGTGCCACCAGTGATTATAGGGGCCGGCATTCCTACGAGCAGTACTTC; CDR3aa: CATSDYRGRHSYEQYF; j_gene: TRBJ2-7; d_gene: .; abundance: few; v_gene: TRBV24-1
CDR3nt: TGTGCCAGCAGCCAAGGGGGGGGCTACAATGAGCAGTTCTTC; CDR3aa: CASSQGGGYNEQFF; j_gene: TRBJ2-1; d_gene: .; abundance: many; v_gene: TRBV4-1
CDR3nt: TGCGCCAGCAGCTCGGTACAGGGGCTATCTGAGCAGTTCTTC; CDR3aa: CASSSVQGLSEQFF; j_gene: TRBJ2-1; d_gene: TRBD1; abundance: few; v_gene: TRBV4-3
CDR3nt: TGTGCCAGCAGCTCTCCGGACCTGAACACTGAAGCTTTCTTT; CDR3aa: CASSSPDLNTEAFF; j_gene: TRBJ1-1; d_gene: .; abundance: .; v_gene: TRBV7-9
CDR3nt: TGTGCCAGTACACCCAGGACTAGCGGGAGCTACCAAGAGACCCAGTACTTC; CDR3aa: CASTPRTSGSYQETQYF; j_gene: TRBJ2-5; d_gene: TRBD2; abundance: few; v_gene: TRBV3-1
CDR3nt: TGTGCCAGCAGCCCCGGGGTTTCCCAAGAGACCCAGTACTTC; CDR3aa: CASSPGVSQETQYF; j_gene: TRBJ2-5; d_gene: .; abundance: few; v_gene: TRBV7-2
CDR3nt: TGTGCCAGCAGCTTAGGGGAGGGCGCCTACGAGCAGTACTTC; CDR3aa: CASSLGEGAYEQYF; j_gene: TRBJ2-7; d_gene: TRBD2; abundance: .; v_gene: TRBV7-2
CDR3nt: TGCAGCGTTGTGGAACAGAAAGAGACCCAGTACTTC; CDR3aa: CSVVEQKETQYF; j_gene: TRBJ2-5; d_gene: .; abundance: .; v_gene: TRBV29-1
CDR3nt: TGTGCCAGCAGCTTATCCCACGCAGCCCTGACAGCGCAAGAGACCCAGTACTTC; CDR3aa: CASSLSHAALTAQETQYF; j_gene: TRBJ2-5; d_gene: .; abundance: few; v_gene: TRBV11-1